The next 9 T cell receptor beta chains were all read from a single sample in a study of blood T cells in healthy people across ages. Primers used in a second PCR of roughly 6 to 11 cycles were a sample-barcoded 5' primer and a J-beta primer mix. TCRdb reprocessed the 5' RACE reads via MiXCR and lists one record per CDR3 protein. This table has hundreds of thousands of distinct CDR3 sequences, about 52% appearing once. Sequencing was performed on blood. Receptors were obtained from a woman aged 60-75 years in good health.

CDR3: CASSLIGGRPHEQYF. In DNA form, the CDR3 reads TGTGCCAGCAGCTTGATCGGGGGGCGTCCCCACGAGCAGTACTTC. The chain couples TRBV5-6 to TRBJ2-7, with D perhaps matching TRBD2 (7 bases). The CDR3 is made up of 15 amino acids. CDR1 is SGHDT, CDR2 YYEEEE, per germline. V was trimmed by 1 base and J by 5 bases, leaving 16 bases between them. Based on the CDR3 plus reference TRBV5-6 and TRBJ2-7, the full variable domain is DAGVTQSPTHLIKTRGQQVTLRCSPKSGHDTVSWYQQALGQGPQFIFQYYEEEERQRGNFPDRFSGHQFPNYSSELNVNALLLGDSALYLCASSLIGGRPHEQYFGPGTRLTVT.

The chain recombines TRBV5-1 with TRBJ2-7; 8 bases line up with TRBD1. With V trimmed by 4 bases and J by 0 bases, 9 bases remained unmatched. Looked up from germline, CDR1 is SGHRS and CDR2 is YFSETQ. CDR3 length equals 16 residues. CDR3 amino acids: CASSRDRWTSSYEQYF. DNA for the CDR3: TGCGCCAGCAGCCGGGACAGGTGGACGAGCTCCTACGAGCAGTACTTC.

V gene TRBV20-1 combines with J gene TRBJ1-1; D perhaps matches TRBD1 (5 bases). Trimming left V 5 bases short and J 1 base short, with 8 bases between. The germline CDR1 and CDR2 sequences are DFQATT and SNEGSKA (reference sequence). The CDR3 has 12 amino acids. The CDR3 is CSASGQNTEAFF. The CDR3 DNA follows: TGCAGTGCTTCCGGACAGAACACTGAAGCTTTCTTT.

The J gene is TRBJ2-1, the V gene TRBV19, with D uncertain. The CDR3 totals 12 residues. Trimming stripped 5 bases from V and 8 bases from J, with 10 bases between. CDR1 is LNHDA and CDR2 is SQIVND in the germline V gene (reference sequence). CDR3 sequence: CASSFGPYEQFF. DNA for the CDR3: TGTGCCAGTAGTTTCGGGCCCTATGAGCAGTTCTTC.

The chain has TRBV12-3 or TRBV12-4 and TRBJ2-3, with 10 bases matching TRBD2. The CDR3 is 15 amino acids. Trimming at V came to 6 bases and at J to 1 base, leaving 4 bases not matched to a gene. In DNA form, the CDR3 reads TGTGCCAGCAGGTCCCTAGCGGGGGGCACAGATACGCAGTATTTT. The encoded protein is CASRSLAGGTDTQYF.

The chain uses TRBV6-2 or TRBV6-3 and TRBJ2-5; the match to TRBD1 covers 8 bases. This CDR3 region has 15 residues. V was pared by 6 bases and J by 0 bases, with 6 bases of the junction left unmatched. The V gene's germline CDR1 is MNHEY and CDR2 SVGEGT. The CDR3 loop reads CASSQGQGHQETQYF. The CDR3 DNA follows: TGTGCCAGCAGCCAAGGACAGGGACACCAAGAGACCCAGTACTTC.

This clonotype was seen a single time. The CDR3 nucleotides are TGTGCCAGCAGCGACCTCAATGAAGCTTTCTTT. Amino acids: CASSDLNEAFF. J is TRBJ1-1 and V is TRBV9; D is uncertain. The CDR3 has 11 residues. The germline V and J ends were trimmed by 3 bases and 7 bases, with 7 bases remaining between them. Germline-derived CDR1 and CDR2 are SGDLS and YYNGEE.

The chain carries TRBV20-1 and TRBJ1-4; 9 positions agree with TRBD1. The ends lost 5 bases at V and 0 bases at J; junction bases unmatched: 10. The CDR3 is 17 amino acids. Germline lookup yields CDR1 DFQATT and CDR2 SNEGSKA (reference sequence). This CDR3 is CSARRTGAYATNEKLFF. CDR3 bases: TGCAGTGCTCGACGGACAGGGGCCTATGCAACTAATGAAAAACTGTTTTTT.

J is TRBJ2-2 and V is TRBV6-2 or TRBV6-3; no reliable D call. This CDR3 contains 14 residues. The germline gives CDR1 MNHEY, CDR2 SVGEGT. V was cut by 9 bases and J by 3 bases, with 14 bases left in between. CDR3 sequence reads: CASGEQRHTGELFF. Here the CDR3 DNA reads TGTGCCAGTGGCGAACAGAGGCACACCGGGGAGCTGTTTTTT.